The present T cell receptor beta chain was sequenced within a study of cytomegalovirus exposure and HLA in healthy donors. This clone was detected a few times. A multiplex PCR was run with 60 Vbeta primers and 13 Jbeta primers. Using immunoSEQ multiplex PCR, the repertoire was profiled, and TCRdb retains in-frame clones only, with some absent. This sample yields about 130,000 clones, of which roughly four fifths are seen a single time; approximately 1.2% belongs to the top ten. V shed 2 bases and J shed 3 bases, with 19 bases lying between them. Germline V gene data show CDR1 as MGHRA and CDR2 as YSYEKL. This CDR3 is built from 17 residues.

The clonotype comes from a boy between 10 and 17 years old in good health and CMV-seronegative. V usage is TRBV4-1 and J usage is TRBJ1-1; D call uncertain. The specimen sequenced was PBMCs. CDR3: CASSQIPLAGFDTEAFF. CDR3 coding DNA: TGCGCCAGCAGCCAAATCCCCCTAGCGGGGTTTGACACTGAAGCTTTCTTT.